Below, 5 T cell receptor beta chains from the same sample are listed, as sequenced in a study of low-dose radiotherapy and immunotherapy resistance in tumors. First-strand cDNA used TRAV- and TRBV-specific primers, covering alpha and beta chains. TCR amplification used around 20 PCR cycles, a constant-region primer and a V-primer adapter. TCRdb recomputed calls from the reads with MiXCR, one row per CDR3 protein. This sample carries 9,500 to 14,000 distinct CDR3 sequences, about half of them seen once, and the ten largest clones take about 8%. The receptors were gathered from a human donor with advanced metastatic prostate, ovarian, gallbladder or colorectal cancer (not recorded which). This table probably holds off-target reads from a library built for another chain.

The chain employs TRBV20-1 and TRBJ1-3; D call uncertain. Per the germline V gene, CDR1 is DFQATT and CDR2 is SNEGSKA (reference sequence). CDR3 length: 16 amino acids. Deletions cut 1 base from V and 0 bases from J, with 13 bases between. This CDR3 is CSARALLRNSGNTIYF. Written as DNA, the CDR3 is TGCAGTGCTAGAGCTCTCCTGAGGAACTCTGGAAACACCATATATTTT.

This clonotype was found a few times. The chain joins TRBV19 to TRBJ2-2, with TRBD1 matching over 7 bases. This CDR3 is built from 12 residues. Trimming took 10 bases from V and 9 from J; bases not matched to a gene: 8. The V gene's germline CDR1 is LNHDA and CDR2 SQIVND (reference sequence). CDR3 in amino acids: CATCDRERELFF. The CDR3 region has the DNA TGTGCCACCTGCGACAGGGAGCGGGAGCTGTTTTTT.

In its sample, this clonotype was seen a few times. This chain joins TRBV6-5 and TRBJ1-4; D is unresolved. The CDR3 consists of 14 residues. The V and J ends lost 6 bases and 7 bases respectively, with 15 bases between them. Per the germline V gene, CDR1 is MNHEY and CDR2 is SVGAGI. This CDR3 reads CASRPPSAGEKLFF. The CDR3, as DNA: TGTGCCAGCAGGCCGCCAAGCGCTGGTGAAAAACTGTTTTTT.

This clonotype was observed a few times. The chain couples TRBV3-1 to TRBJ2-2; D ambiguous. The germline V gene has CDR1 LGHDT and CDR2 YNNKEL (reference sequence). CDR3 length: 13 amino acids. V gave up 3 bases and J gave up 6 bases, with 8 bases separating them. CDR3 sequence reads: CASSHSGAGELFF. For the CDR3, the DNA is TGTGCCAGCAGCCATAGTGGTGCCGGGGAGCTGTTTTTT.

In DNA, the CDR3 is TGTGCCAGCAGTCCACGGACGGGACAACGCTCCTACGAGCAGTACTTC. As protein: CASSPRTGQRSYEQYF. The rearrangement uses TRBV12-3 or TRBV12-4 and TRBJ2-7; TRBD1 is a possible D gene (6 bases). The CDR3 sequence is 16 residues long. V shed 5 bases and J shed 0 bases, with 17 bases lying between them.